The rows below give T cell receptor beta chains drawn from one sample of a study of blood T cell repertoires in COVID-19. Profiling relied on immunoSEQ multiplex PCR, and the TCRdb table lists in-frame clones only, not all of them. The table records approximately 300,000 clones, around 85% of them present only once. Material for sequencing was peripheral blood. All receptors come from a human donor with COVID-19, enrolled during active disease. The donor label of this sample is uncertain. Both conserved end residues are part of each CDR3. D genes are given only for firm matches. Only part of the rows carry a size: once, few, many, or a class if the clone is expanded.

CDR3: CASSWPGTTGNTIYF
DNA: TGTGCCAGCAGCTGGCCAGGGACTACTGGAAACACCATATATTTT
J: TRBJ1-3
D: .
V: TRBV7-8
size: .

CDR3: CATSRDRGSEETQYF
DNA: TGTGCCACCAGCAGAGATCGCGGGAGCGAGGAGACCCAGTACTTC
J: TRBJ2-5
D: TRBD2
V: TRBV15
size: once

CDR3: CASSLFSGYTF
DNA: TGTGCCAGCAGTTTATTCTCTGGCTACACCTTC
J: TRBJ1-2
D: .
V: TRBV28
size: .

CDR3: CASSQDSRDSRGYTF
DNA: TGTGCCAGCAGCCAAGATTCCCGGGACAGTCGTGGCTACACCTTC
J: TRBJ1-2
D: TRBD1
V: TRBV3-1/TRBV3-2
size: .

CDR3: CASRPSVLRDYGYTF
DNA: TGTGCCAGCAGGCCTAGTGTTTTGCGGGACTATGGCTACACCTTC
J: TRBJ1-2
D: .
V: TRBV6-5
size: .

CDR3: CASSLAIADTANTGELFF
DNA: TGTGCCAGCAGCTTGGCCATAGCGGACACAGCGAACACCGGGGAGCTGTTTTTT
J: TRBJ2-2
D: .
V: TRBV5-5
size: .

CDR3: CASSGTSGRSWDEQFF
DNA: TGTGCCAGCAGCGGGACTAGCGGGAGGTCTTGGGATGAGCAGTTCTTC
J: TRBJ2-1
D: TRBD2
V: TRBV7-9
size: .

CDR3: CASSQGGQGGVQPQHF
DNA: TGCGCCAGCAGCCAAGGAGGACAGGGCGGTGTGCAGCCCCAGCATTTT
J: TRBJ1-5
D: TRBD1
V: TRBV4-1
size: .

CDR3: CAWSHGGLAKNIQYF
DNA: TGTGCCTGGAGTCATGGCGGCCTAGCCAAAAACATTCAGTACTTC
J: TRBJ2-4
D: .
V: TRBV30
size: .

CDR3: CASSLVGQGPQETQYF
DNA: TGTGCCAGCAGCTTGGTGGGACAGGGGCCCCAAGAGACCCAGTACTTC
J: TRBJ2-5
D: TRBD1
V: TRBV5-6
size: .

CDR3: CASSLVPGQLSYNEQFF
DNA: TGTGCCAGCAGCTTAGTCCCTGGACAGCTGTCCTACAATGAGCAGTTCTTC
J: TRBJ2-1
D: .
V: TRBV7-2
size: .

CDR3: CASSLFPRDRVNTEAFF
DNA: TGTGCCAGCAGTTTATTCCCGCGGGACAGGGTGAACACTGAAGCTTTCTTT
J: TRBJ1-1
D: TRBD1
V: TRBV28
size: few

CDR3: CASSLWPETSANTGELFF
DNA: TGTGCCAGCAGTTTATGGCCCGAGACTAGCGCGAACACCGGGGAGCTGTTTTTT
J: TRBJ2-2
D: TRBD2
V: TRBV28
size: .

CDR3: CASSPGQTNYGYTF
DNA: TGTGCCAGCAGCCCGGGACAGACGAACTATGGCTACACCTTC
J: TRBJ1-2
D: TRBD1
V: TRBV6-5
size: .

CDR3: CASSPEITYEQYF
DNA: TGTGCCAGCTCACCAGAGATTACCTACGAGCAGTACTTC
J: TRBJ2-7
D: .
V: TRBV18
size: .

CDR3: CAWSMGQGEQYF
DNA: TGTGCCTGGAGCATGGGACAGGGAGAGCAGTACTTC
J: TRBJ2-7
D: TRBD1
V: TRBV30
size: .

CDR3: CASKLHLTGASSYEQYF
DNA: TGCGCCAGCAAGCTGCATCTGACAGGGGCCAGCTCCTACGAGCAGTACTTC
J: TRBJ2-7
D: TRBD1
V: TRBV4-1
size: .

CDR3: CASSPPEYNEQFF
DNA: TGTGCCAGCAGCCCCCCGGAGTACAATGAGCAGTTCTTC
J: TRBJ2-1
D: .
V: TRBV5-4
size: .

CDR3: CASSYTQNTEAFF
DNA: TGTGCCAGCAGTTACACACAGAACACTGAAGCTTTCTTT
J: TRBJ1-1
D: .
V: TRBV6-6
size: .

CDR3: CASTGTAKRNTEAFF
DNA: TGTGCCAGCACGGGGACAGCGAAAAGGAACACTGAAGCTTTCTTT
J: TRBJ1-1
D: TRBD1
V: TRBV2
size: .

CDR3: CASSLTGNQPQHF
DNA: TGTGCCAGCAGCTTGACGGGTAATCAGCCCCAGCATTTT
J: TRBJ1-5
D: .
V: TRBV5-5
size: .

CDR3: CAWSALAGYTGELFF
DNA: TGTGCCTGGAGTGCGCTAGCGGGCTACACCGGGGAGCTGTTTTTT
J: TRBJ2-2
D: TRBD2
V: TRBV30
size: .

CDR3: CASSIGGFINEQFF
DNA: TGTGCCAGTAGTATAGGAGGGTTCATTAATGAGCAGTTCTTC
J: TRBJ2-1
D: .
V: TRBV19
size: .

CDR3: CASSPSSGGRRTNYGYTF
DNA: TGTGCCAGCAGCCCCTCAAGTGGGGGCAGGCGAACTAACTATGGCTACACCTTC
J: TRBJ1-2
D: .
V: TRBV7-6
size: .

CDR3: CAIGTGGDSSTEAFF
DNA: TGTGCCATCGGGACAGGGGGCGATAGTAGCACTGAAGCTTTCTTT
J: TRBJ1-1
D: TRBD1
V: TRBV10-3
size: once

CDR3: CASTNGQGNTEAFF
DNA: TGTGCCAGCACAAACGGACAGGGGAACACTGAAGCTTTCTTT
J: TRBJ1-1
D: TRBD1
V: TRBV2
size: .

CDR3: CASSFSADTEAFF
DNA: TGTGCCAGCAGCTTTTCTGCAGACACTGAAGCTTTCTTT
J: TRBJ1-1
D: .
V: TRBV7-3
size: .

CDR3: CASSSGQVDPHNSPLHF
DNA: TGCGCCAGCAGCTCAGGACAGGTCGACCCGCATAATTCACCCCTCCACTTT
J: TRBJ1-6
D: TRBD1
V: TRBV5-1
size: .

CDR3: CASSLDSRLIFF
DNA: TGTGCCAGCAGCCTAGACAGCCGTCTGATATTCTTT
J: TRBJ1-1
D: .
V: TRBV7-3
size: .

CDR3: CASTRQGTAEAFF
DNA: TGTGCCAGTACACGACAGGGGACGGCTGAAGCTTTCTTT
J: TRBJ1-1
D: TRBD1
V: TRBV19
size: .

CDR3: CASSQDVVAREAFF
DNA: TGTGCCAGCAGCCAAGATGTGGTGGCACGCGAAGCTTTCTTT
J: TRBJ1-1
D: .
V: TRBV3-1/TRBV3-2
size: .